This TCR beta chain was identified during a study of control samples from healthy donors and cancer patients (dated by TCRdb to 2018 to 2021). Library prep was done by the immunoSEQ multiplex PCR assay. TCRdb holds this immuneACCESS table with in-frame rearrangements only. Some clones are missing; in checked studies, unresolved V genes explain under half, and the rest has no known cause. The sample contains about 120,000 clones, roughly 92% of them found a single time. The leading ten clones occupy less than 7% of the sample. For this chain, trimming is 4 bases at the V end and 4 bases at the J end, and the number of junction bases without a gene match is 2. CDR1 and CDR2 are read off the germline V gene as SGDLS and YYNGEE. The CDR3 sequence holds 14 residues, the cysteine and phenylalanine included. Solely the CDR3 DNA is kept, with 42 bases framed from the first base. As to this clone: Its antigen has not been determined. Base qualities are not provided; no much larger clone lies one nucleotide away.

The rearrangement joined TRBV9 to TRBJ2-2; the central 9 bases match TRBD1. The TCR comes from a man aged 18 to 30 in good health. Material for sequencing was blood. The CDR3 here reads CASSTGQGTGELFF. In nucleotide form, the sequence is TGTGCCAGCAGCACGGGACAGGGCACCGGGGAGCTGTTTTTT.